The present TCR beta chain was sequenced within a study of blood T cell repertoires in COVID-19. Study at large: COVID-19 samples from acute and convalescent phases originated in the United States, Italy and Spain. Nucleic acid was either cDNA or gDNA, and it came from T cells, B-cell-depleted T cells, or PBMCs.

The V end lost 3 bases, the J end lost 9 bases, and 9 bases lay between the germline ends. The CDR3 has 13 residues. Germline V gene data show CDR1 as SGHAT and CDR2 as FQNNGV. Methods used by the authors: Amplifying reference gene primers gave estimates of nucleated cell counts. Sequencing was performed with immunoSEQ multiplex PCR; in TCRdb, only in-frame clones are kept and a portion is missing. V, J and clone size are those of that table, while D and trimming were read from the DNA. The sample carries around 250,000 clones, 82% recorded once. This clonotype originated in a woman between 18 and 30 years old with acute or convalescent COVID-19. This chain connects TRBV11-2 to TRBJ2-6; possibly TRBD2 for D (5 bases). The sample comprised peripheral blood. The CDR3 region is CASSLAGNNVLTF. The CDR3 DNA reads as TGTGCCAGCAGCTTGGCCGGGAACAACGTCCTGACTTTC.